This T cell receptor beta chain was recorded in a study of cytomegalovirus exposure and HLA in healthy donors. General study results and limits: Later on, an analysis tied approximately 17,000 TCR beta sequences to HLA alleles at 0.05 false discovery rate. Reports state that TCR beta sequences accurately predicted most subjects' HLA-A and HLA-B alleles.

With 60 Vbeta and 13 Jbeta primers, the PCR was carried out. Repertoires were generated with immunoSEQ multiplex PCR, while TCRdb's copy carries only in-frame clones and drops some. There are 210,000 or so clones in the sample; 77% occur only once, and 2.5% to 3% lies in the top ten. Germline loops: CDR1 SGDLS, CDR2 YYNGEE. Trimming left V 4 bases short and J 3 bases short, with 10 bases between. The CDR3 sequence is 13 residues long. With regard to this clone: The target antigen is unknown.

The TCR originated in a woman in her fifties or sixties in good health and CMV-seropositive. Sequencing input: PBMCs. This rearrangement joins TRBV9 to TRBJ1-2; D perhaps matches TRBD1 (6 bases). In DNA, the CDR3 is TGTGCCAGCAGCCCACAGGGTGACTATGGCTACACCTTC. It yields the protein CASSPQGDYGYTF.